This entry lists 3 T cell receptor beta chains sequenced from one sample in a study of T cells in Graves' hyperthyroidism and ophthalmopathy. Amplified TCR beta CDR3 regions derived from RNA transcripts. TCR CDR3 regions were first amplified by RT-PCR with HTBI primers. A single record per CDR3 protein comes from TCRdb applying MiXCR to the multiplex PCR reads. The sample comprises roughly 200,000 distinct CDR3 sequences, 18% of which are singletons, and approximately 40% rests with the top ten. The sequencing input was blood. These receptors all stem from a man in his forties with Graves' hyperthyroidism.

Ten or more counts support this clonotype. The V and J genes are TRBV13 and TRBJ1-1; D unclear. V was shortened by 5 bases and J by 1 base, with 8 bases between the two germline ends. Germline loops: CDR1 PRHDT, CDR2 FYEKMQ (reference sequence). This CDR3 comprises 13 residues. CDR3 DNA sequence: TGTGCCAGCAGCAGCCGGCCGAACACTGAAGCTTTCTTT. This sequence encodes CASSSRPNTEAFF.

This clonotype has ten or more counts. CDR3 nucleotides: TGCGCCAGCAGCTTGAGAACTAGCGGGAACACAGATACGCAGTATTTT. Translation gives CASSLRTSGNTDTQYF. This rearrangement joins TRBV5-1 to TRBJ2-3, with TRBD2 matching over 10 bases. V lost 1 base and J lost 2; bases outside the gene matches: 4. Germline CDR1 SGHRS, CDR2 YFSETQ. The CDR3 consists of 16 residues.

Worth noting for this clonotype: This sequence may be a read error, since a much larger clone differs from it by one base. V gene TRBV6-2 or TRBV6-3 combines with J gene TRBJ1-6; D unclear. Germline V gives CDR1 MNHEY, CDR2 SVGEGT. CDR3 length: 14 amino acids. The CDR3 DNA reads TGTGCCAGCAGTTACGCCGGGCTGGATTCACCCCTCCGCTTT. As protein: CASSYAGLDSPLRF.